This TCR beta chain stems from a study of shared T cell receptors in the human thymus. After removal of 1 base from V and 3 bases from J, the junction contained 5 bases not matched to a gene. CDR3 length equals 15 residues. Per germline, CDR1 MGHRA and CDR2 YSYEKL. Repertoires were generated with immunoSEQ multiplex PCR, while TCRdb's copy carries only in-frame clones and drops some. The sample lists about 380,000 clones, 85% to 95% occurring once. Sequenced input: thymocytes. The chain uses TRBV4-1 and TRBJ2-7, with TRBD2 identical over 8 bases. The clonotype was recovered from a human donor. The CDR3 is CASSQVISGSYEQYF. As DNA, the CDR3 is TGCGCCAGCAGCCAAGTCATAAGCGGGAGCTACGAGCAGTACTTC.